The rows below give T cell receptor beta chains drawn from one sample of a study of cytomegalovirus exposure and HLA in healthy donors. Clones were sequenced by immunoSEQ multiplex PCR, and TCRdb holds only the in-frame ones, with some missing. The sample has roughly 36,000 clones, 75% to 85% seen once. Sequencing was done on a sample of PBMCs. All receptors come from a male donor in good health and CMV-seronegative. CDR3s include the opening cysteine and the closing phenylalanine or tryptophan. The D gene is left open where the match is weak. Where a row states a size, it is once, few, many or the class of an expanded clone; other rows omit it.

v_call	j_call	d_call	clone_size	cdr3_nt	cdr3_aa
TRBV9	TRBJ2-1	.	.	TGTGCCAGCAGCCAACCGCAGGGTTCCTACAATGAGCAGTTCTTC	CASSQPQGSYNEQFF
TRBV4-1	TRBJ1-4	TRBD1	.	TGCGCCAGCAGCCAAGGGGACAGCAACCTAGTTGAAAAACTGTTTTTT	CASSQGDSNLVEKLFF
TRBV21-1	TRBJ2-3	.	.	TGTGCCAGCAGCAACTTTTTGGAGGTGGGCACAGATACGCAGTATTTT	CASSNFLEVGTDTQYF
TRBV5-6	TRBJ1-2	.	once	TGTGCCAGCAACCCCTTTGGGCTCTATGGCTACACCTTC	CASNPFGLYGYTF
TRBV28	TRBJ1-4	.	.	TGTGCCAGCAGGGCCCCTCAGGGTATCGGTGAAAAACTGTTTTTT	CASRAPQGIGEKLFF
TRBV19	TRBJ1-5	.	.	TGTGCCAGTAGTATAAGGGGAAGCAATCAGCCCCAGCATTTT	CASSIRGSNQPQHF
TRBV9	TRBJ2-3	.	.	TGTGCCAGCAGCGTAGATCTAGCGCGGACAGATACGCAGTATTTT	CASSVDLARTDTQYF
TRBV6-5	TRBJ1-5	.	.	TGTGCCTCCTCGGGGGACCCTAGCAATCAGCCCCAGCATTTT	CASSGDPSNQPQHF
TRBV30	TRBJ1-1	TRBD1	few	TGTGCCTGGAGCGGACAGGCGGGCACTGAAGCTTTCTTT	CAWSGQAGTEAFF
TRBV4-1	TRBJ1-4	.	.	TGCGCCAGCAGCCACAGACGGGGAACTAATGAAAAACTGTTTTTT	CASSHRRGTNEKLFF
TRBV29-1	TRBJ1-2	TRBD1	.	TGCAGCGTTACCGGGACAGACTATGGCTACACCTTC	CSVTGTDYGYTF
TRBV19	TRBJ1-5	.	.	TGTGCCAGTAGCCTTTCCCCAGGTGGCAATCAGCCCCAGCATTTT	CASSLSPGGNQPQHF
TRBV11-1	TRBJ2-7	.	.	TGTGCCAGCAGCCAACACGGGGGCTCCTACGAGCAGTACTTC	CASSQHGGSYEQYF
TRBV27	TRBJ2-5	TRBD2	.	TGTGCCAGCAGTCCCCGACTAGCGGGATTACAAGAGACCCAGTACTTC	CASSPRLAGLQETQYF
TRBV5-6	TRBJ1-3	TRBD1	.	TGTGCCAGCAGCCGACAGGGGGCCTCGGGAAACACCATATATTTT	CASSRQGASGNTIYF
TRBV29-1	TRBJ1-1	TRBD1	.	TGCAGCGTTGACCCGACAGGGCGGAACACTGAAGCTTTCTTT	CSVDPTGRNTEAFF
TRBV6-1	TRBJ2-7	.	.	TGTGCCAGCAGCTGGACAGATTCCTACGAGCAGTACTTC	CASSWTDSYEQYF
TRBV11-1	TRBJ1-3	TRBD1	few	TGTGCCAGCAGCCTGGACAGGTCGGACACCATATATTTT	CASSLDRSDTIYF
TRBV11-3	TRBJ1-6	.	.	TGTGCCAGCAGCTTATTAGGCCAGGCGTATAATTCACCCCTCCACTTT	CASSLLGQAYNSPLHF
TRBV7-2	TRBJ1-4	.	.	TGTGCCAGCAGCTCTACCGAAAAACTGTTTTTT	CASSSTEKLFF
TRBV13	TRBJ2-5	TRBD2	.	TGTGCCAGCAGCGAAGGGACTAGCGGGAGGGCCGAGACCCAGTACTTC	CASSEGTSGRAETQYF
TRBV6-1	TRBJ1-1	TRBD1	.	TGTGCCAGCAGGTTGACAGGGGATGGGACTGAAGCTTTCTTT	CASRLTGDGTEAFF
TRBV9	TRBJ1-1	TRBD1	.	TGTGCCAGCAGCACCGGGACAGGCGTAATGAACACTGAAGCTTTCTTT	CASSTGTGVMNTEAFF
TRBV4-1	TRBJ1-5	TRBD1	.	TGCGCCAGCAGCTCAGGACAGGGCCAGCCCCAGCATTTT	CASSSGQGQPQHF
TRBV4-3	TRBJ1-6	.	.	TGCGCCAGCAGCCAAGAAGCAGGTCGTTCACCCCTCCACTTT	CASSQEAGRSPLHF
TRBV19	TRBJ2-7	TRBD1	.	TGTGCCAGTAGTCCGGGACAGGGGAACAACGAGCAGTACTTC	CASSPGQGNNEQYF
TRBV2	TRBJ1-2	.	.	TGTGCCAGCAGTGAAGCGCTGGCAGTCTATGGCTACACCTTC	CASSEALAVYGYTF
TRBV30	TRBJ1-2	TRBD1	.	TGTGCCTGGAGCAAACCTACCTACAGGGGAGTCAGCCATGGCTACACCTTC	CAWSKPTYRGVSHGYTF
TRBV30	TRBJ1-6	TRBD1	once	TGTGCCTCCTTAACTAGAAGGGGGCGCGACCCTAATTCACCCCTCCACTTT	CASLTRRGRDPNSPLHF
TRBV6-4	TRBJ1-5	.	.	TGTGCCAGCAGTGACTCGGGAGGTAGCAATCAGCCCCAGCATTTT	CASSDSGGSNQPQHF
TRBV19	TRBJ1-4	TRBD1	.	TGTGCCAGTAGTACCCAAACCTATAGGACAGGGGAAAAACTGTTTTTT	CASSTQTYRTGEKLFF
TRBV19	TRBJ2-3	TRBD2	.	TGTGCCAGTAGGTCGGGGGGGGCAGATACGCAGTATTTT	CASRSGGADTQYF
TRBV4-1	TRBJ2-7	TRBD1	.	TGCGCCAGCAGCGGGACAGGGTTATACGAGCAGTACTTC	CASSGTGLYEQYF
TRBV7-2	TRBJ1-2	.	.	TGTGCCAGCAGCGCAGGGGTTTCAGGGGCCTATGGCTACACCTTC	CASSAGVSGAYGYTF
TRBV9	TRBJ1-5	TRBD1	.	TGTGCCAGCACAAGGACAGGGGGCGTAGGTCAGCCCCAGCATTTT	CASTRTGGVGQPQHF
TRBV5-1	TRBJ1-1	TRBD1	few	TGCGCCAGCAGCACAGGGGACACTGAAGCTTTCTTT	CASSTGDTEAFF
TRBV5-1	TRBJ1-3	.	few	TGCGCCAGCAGCTCTGGCGAGGGTCGCGGAAACACCATATATTTT	CASSSGEGRGNTIYF
TRBV5-6	TRBJ2-7	.	.	TGTGCCAGCAGTCTGAGGGAGCACGAGCAGTACTTC	CASSLREHEQYF
TRBV28	TRBJ2-5	TRBD2	.	TGTGCCAGCAGGCGACGAGGGACTAGCGGGAGGGAGACCCAGTACTTC	CASRRRGTSGRETQYF
TRBV11-3	TRBJ1-1	.	once	TGTGCCAGCAGCATAAGACAGTCGATGAACACTGAAGCTTTCTTT	CASSIRQSMNTEAFF
TRBV25-1	TRBJ1-1	.	.	TGTGCCAGCAGTGAGTATGGGGAGGTGGCTGAAGCTTTCTTT	CASSEYGEVAEAFF
TRBV29-1	TRBJ1-2	.	few	TGCAGCGTTGGGATCCTGGTGGCGGGCTATGGCTACACCTTC	CSVGILVAGYGYTF
TRBV6-5	TRBJ1-1	TRBD1	few	TGTGCCAGCAGTTCTGGACAGGCGATGAACACTGAAGCTTTCTTT	CASSSGQAMNTEAFF
TRBV30	TRBJ1-3	TRBD1	.	TGTGCCTGGGACAGGGTTGGAAACACCATATATTTT	CAWDRVGNTIYF
TRBV6-5	TRBJ2-2	TRBD1	.	TGTGCCAGCAGTAACCTAGCAGGGGGTACCGGGGAGCTGTTTTTT	CASSNLAGGTGELFF
TRBV5-1	TRBJ2-7	TRBD1	.	TGCGCCAGCAGCTTGTCGACAGGGGGCGACGAGCAGTACTTC	CASSLSTGGDEQYF
TRBV1	TRBJ2-7	.	.	TGCACCAGCAGCCAATGCGGGCGGGGGGGCCAGGGAGAGCAGTACTTC	CTSSQCGRGGQGEQYF
TRBV5-6	TRBJ1-2	.	.	TGTGCCAGCAGCTTGGAGTTGACAAAAACTAACTATGGCTACACCTTC	CASSLELTKTNYGYTF
TRBV5-1	TRBJ1-3	TRBD1	few	TGCGCCAGCAGCTTGCGGGACAGGGGCCGAAACACCATATATTTT	CASSLRDRGRNTIYF
TRBV5-6	TRBJ1-1	.	.	TGTGCCAGCAGCTTGTCGTATACTGAAGCTTTCTTT	CASSLSYTEAFF
TRBV6-1	TRBJ1-1	TRBD1	once	TGTGCCAGCAGACCGACAGGGGAGAACACTGAAGCTTTCTTT	CASRPTGENTEAFF
TRBV9	TRBJ1-5	.	.	TGTGCCAGCAGCGTAGGGGGGAGGACCAATCAGCCCCAGCATTTT	CASSVGGRTNQPQHF
TRBV5-1	TRBJ1-2	TRBD1	.	TGCGCCAGCAGCGTTGGGACAGGGGAAATAGGGCCTAACTATGGCTACACCTTC	CASSVGTGEIGPNYGYTF
TRBV6-5	TRBJ2-5	TRBD2	.	TGTGCCAGCAGGTGGGAGGGGCAAGAGACCCAGTACTTC	CASRWEGQETQYF
TRBV5-1	TRBJ1-6	TRBD1	.	TGCGCCAGCAGCCGGGACAGGGGGAATTCACCCCTCCACTTT	CASSRDRGNSPLHF
TRBV5-4	TRBJ1-6	.	.	TGTGCCAGCAGCCGCGGGGGGAGGGATAATTCACCCCTCCACTTT	CASSRGGRDNSPLHF
TRBV2	TRBJ2-1	TRBD1	few	TGTGCCAGCAGTCAACCGGGACAGTCACCCGAGCAGTTCTTC	CASSQPGQSPEQFF
TRBV28	TRBJ2-4	TRBD1	once	TGTGCCAGCACACCCGGGACAGGGGGCCAAAACATTCAGTACTTC	CASTPGTGGQNIQYF
TRBV5-5	TRBJ2-7	TRBD2	.	TGTGCCAGCAGCTTGGCCCCGGGGGGGACCTACGAGCAGTACTTC	CASSLAPGGTYEQYF